Below are 21 T cell receptor beta chains sequenced from a single sample in a study of blood T cells in healthy people across ages. With a J-beta primer mix and a sample-barcoded 5' primer, a second PCR ran about 7 to 12 cycles. One entry per CDR3 protein, called by TCRdb with MiXCR from the 5' RACE reads. The repertoire holds approximately 850,000 distinct CDR3 sequences, more than 45% seen once, with approximately 21% in the top ten. The sample consisted of blood. These receptors all come from a man aged 25-45 years in good health.

This clonotype was picked up many times. The J gene is TRBJ1-1, the V gene TRBV6-2 or TRBV6-3; the D is unclear. The germline V and J ends were trimmed by 5 bases and 0 bases, with 7 bases remaining between them. Germline lookup yields CDR1 MNHEY and CDR2 SVGEGT. The CDR3 totals 13 residues. CDR3 DNA sequence: TGTGCCAGCAGTACTGACTTGAACACTGAAGCTTTCTTT. It codes for CASSTDLNTEAFF.

The rearrangement joins TRBV7-9 to TRBJ1-2, with TRBD1 matching over 11 bases. With 4 bases clipped from V and 6 bases from J, the junction kept 7 bases outside the gene matches. Germline CDR1 reads SEHNR; CDR2 reads FQNEAQ (reference sequence). This CDR3 is 15 amino acids long. The CDR3 DNA reads as TGTGCCAGCAGCTCTGGACAGGGGGCTTGGGATGGCTACACCTTC. Its protein product is CASSSGQGAWDGYTF.

This chain connects TRBV7-2 to TRBJ1-2, with D perhaps TRBD1 (5 bases). V dropped 5 bases and J dropped 4 bases, with 14 bases sitting between them. The CDR3 runs to 14 residues. Germline lookup yields CDR1 SGHTA and CDR2 FQGNSA. In DNA, the CDR3 is TGTGCCAGCAGCCGAGAGGGGAGAGGCTATGGCTACACCTTC. Residues: CASSREGRGYGYTF. Complete variable domain (other parts from reference TRBV7-2 and TRBJ1-2): GAGVSQSPSNKVTEKGKDVELRCDPISGHTALYWYRQSLGQGLEFLIYFQGNSAPDKSGLPSDRFSAERTGGSVSTLTIQRTQQEDSAVYLCASSREGRGYGYTFGSGTRLTVV.

The chain recombines TRBV6-6 with TRBJ1-1, with a possible D match to TRBD1 (5 bases). CDR1 and CDR2 from the germline V gene are MNHNY and SVGAGI (reference sequence). CDR3 length: 14 amino acids. Trimming took off 5 bases at V and 5 bases at J, with 15 bases between the two ends. CDR3 sequence: CASSQGPGGTEAFF. The CDR3 DNA reads TGTGCCAGCAGTCAGGGACCTGGGGGTACTGAAGCTTTCTTT.

The table lists this clonotype with a few counts. The chain carries TRBV11-1 and TRBJ2-5; D might be TRBD2 (5 bases). V lost 4 bases, J lost 7 bases, and 19 bases lay in between. Germline-derived CDR1 and CDR2 are SGHAT and FQDESV (reference sequence). This CDR3 region has 15 residues. CDR3 coding DNA: TGTGCCAGCAGCTCCTCCAGATGGTCTCGGGGGACCCAGTACTTC. Translated, it gives CASSSSRWSRGTQYF.

This clonotype was counted many times. The J gene is TRBJ2-3, the V gene TRBV4-1; 8 bases align to TRBD2. The CDR3 has 20 amino acids. V lost 1 base to trimming and J lost 3 bases; unmatched junction nucleotides: 18. Germline V CDR1 and CDR2: MGHRA, YSYEKL. The chain's CDR3 is CASSQGPLSSGIKGTDTQYF. The CDR3, as DNA: TGCGCCAGCAGCCAAGGGCCCCTGAGTAGCGGGATCAAGGGAACAGATACGCAGTATTTT.

The rearrangement links TRBV25-1 to TRBJ1-5; possible D gene TRBD1, 6 bases. This CDR3 has 13 amino acids. V was clipped by 5 bases and J by 4 bases, with 9 bases between them. Looked up from germline, CDR1 is MGHDK and CDR2 is SYGVNS. CDR3 protein: CASSHRANQPQHF. CDR3 sequence (DNA): TGTGCCAGCAGTCACAGGGCTAATCAGCCCCAGCATTTT.

The chain uses TRBV30 and TRBJ2-3, with D possibly being TRBD2 (7 bases). V lost 7 bases to trimming and J lost 2 bases, with 13 bases between them. This CDR3 region has 13 residues. Germline CDR1 and CDR2: GTSNPN and SVGIG (reference sequence). In nucleotides, the CDR3 is TGTGCCTCCTCCGGGGGGCTCACAGATACGCAGTATTTT. The encoded protein is CASSGGLTDTQYF.

The chain joins TRBV30 to TRBJ2-7; a possible D gene is TRBD1 (5 bases). CDR3 size: 12 residues. Germline lookup yields CDR1 GTSNPN and CDR2 SVGIG (reference sequence). The ends were cut back, 5 bases at V and 5 bases at J, with 13 bases in the middle. The DNA for the CDR3 is TGTGCCTGGGGTAGGGGTGGGCACGAGCAGTACTTC. Translated, it gives CAWGRGGHEQYF.

The chain combines TRBV20-1 with TRBJ2-2; D perhaps matches TRBD1 (6 bases). Germline V gene sequence: CDR1 DFQATT, CDR2 SNEGSKA (reference sequence). This CDR3 has 14 residues. The V end was cut by 5 bases, the J end by 1 base, with 11 bases between. Here the CDR3 DNA reads TGCAGTGCTGGTAAGACAGGGAACACCGGGGAGCTGTTTTTT. This sequence encodes CSAGKTGNTGELFF.

The J gene is TRBJ1-1, the V gene TRBV5-1; unclear D gene. Trimming took off 0 bases at V and 5 bases at J, with 14 bases between the two ends. The CDR3 covers 15 residues. Germline lookup yields CDR1 SGHRS and CDR2 YFSETQ. The CDR3 bases are TGCGCCAGCAGCTTGGTGGCCCAGATAGGGACTGAAGCTTTCTTT. It codes for CASSLVAQIGTEAFF.

This clonotype was seen once. The chain has TRBV20-1 and TRBJ2-1, with TRBD2 matching 7 bases. The CDR3 covers 14 residues. V trimming: 4 bases; J trimming: 9 bases; junction bases outside the gene matches: 12. Germline lookup yields CDR1 DFQATT and CDR2 SNEGSKA (reference sequence). The CDR3 bases are TGCAGTGCTACACCTCCCAGATGGGGGGGTGAGCAGTTCTTC. Its translation is CSATPPRWGGEQFF.

This chain connects TRBV16 to TRBJ1-5, with a possible D match to TRBD1 (6 bases). CDR1 is KGHSY, CDR2 FQNENV, per germline. There are 14 residues in the CDR3. V was pared by 2 bases and J by 5 bases, with 10 bases between. The CDR3: CASSQVQGYQPQHF. The CDR3 DNA reads as TGTGCCAGCAGCCAAGTCCAGGGGTATCAGCCCCAGCATTTT.

The rearrangement uses TRBV29-1 and TRBJ2-4; D is uncertain. V shed 4 bases and J shed 8 bases, with 9 bases lying between them. From germline, CDR1 is SQVTM and CDR2 ANQGSEA. The CDR3 covers 11 residues. The CDR3: CSVGITDIQYF. The CDR3 region has the DNA TGCAGCGTTGGGATTACGGACATTCAGTACTTC.

The chain is built from TRBV20-1 and TRBJ2-7; D may match TRBD1 or TRBD2 (5 bases each). Deletions cut 4 bases from V and 5 bases from J, with 12 bases between. CDR1 and CDR2 from the germline V gene are DFQATT and SNEGSKA (reference sequence). The CDR3 sequence is 12 residues long. CDR3 nucleotide sequence: TGCAGTGCTACCGGGACCGGGGACGAGCAGTACTTC. Encoded protein: CSATGTGDEQYF.

This clonotype was seen only a few times. The chain carries TRBV6-2 or TRBV6-3 and TRBJ2-4; 7 bases are shared with TRBD1. The J call may be in error: the DNA end matches TRBJ2-7 better. Germline V CDR1 and CDR2: MNHEY, SVGEGT. The CDR3 has 13 residues. CDR3 DNA: TGTGCCAGCAGTTCCTTCACAGGGGACGAGCAGTACTTC. Protein: CASSSFTGDEQYF.

The V call is TRBV7-9, the J call TRBJ2-3, with TRBD2 matching over 8 bases. This CDR3 is 16 amino acids long. Germline V lookup: CDR1 SEHNR, CDR2 FQNEAQ (reference sequence). V lost 5 bases and J lost 2; bases outside the gene matches: 9. The CDR3 DNA reads as TGTGCCAGCAGCGAACGAATAGCGGGACTCACAGATACGCAGTATTTT. This sequence encodes CASSERIAGLTDTQYF. The variable domain in full, with the rest retrieved from reference TRBV7-9 and TRBJ2-3, is DTGVSQNPRHKITKRGQNVTFRCDPISEHNRLYWYRQTLGQGPEFLTYFQNEAQLEKSRLLSDRFSAERPKGSFSTLEIQRTEQGDSAMYLCASSERIAGLTDTQYFGPGTRLTVL.

J is TRBJ1-2 and V is TRBV27; D is possibly TRBD1 (5 bases). The germline CDR1 and CDR2 sequences are MNHEY and SMNVEV (reference sequence). This CDR3 comprises 13 residues. With 7 bases removed from V and 2 bases from J, the gap between germline ends came to 11 bases. DNA for the CDR3: TGTGCCAGCAAGTTTGGGGGGAACTATGGCTACACCTTC. Translating it yields CASKFGGNYGYTF.

V and J are TRBV2 and TRBJ2-5; 7 nucleotides line up with TRBD1. The end of the DNA is better explained by TRBJ2-7, so the J call may be wrong. Germline V lookup: CDR1 SNHLY, CDR2 FYNNEI. CDR3 size: 13 residues. This CDR3 is CASRNTGVREQYF. The CDR3 DNA sequence: TGTGCCAGCAGGAATACAGGGGTGCGCGAGCAGTACTTC.

This clonotype was recorded a few times. The J gene is TRBJ2-7, the V gene TRBV18; perhaps D is TRBD1 or TRBD2 (5 bases each). The V gene's germline CDR1 is KGHSH and CDR2 LQKENI. The CDR3 extends over 14 amino acids. The V end was cut by 2 bases, the J end by 0 bases, with 8 bases between. The CDR3 loop is CASSPGGTSYEQYF. The CDR3 coding sequence is TGTGCCAGCTCACCAGGTGGGACCTCCTACGAGCAGTACTTC.

This clonotype was seen a handful of times. The genes are TRBV12-3 or TRBV12-4 and TRBJ2-1; TRBD1 agrees at 9 bases. CDR3 length equals 16 residues. V lost 7 bases, J lost 6 bases, and 13 bases stayed unmatched. DNA of the CDR3: TGTGCCAGCAAAGTTGGGACAGGGATAAGGGCCAATGAGCAGTTCTTC. This translates into CASKVGTGIRANEQFF.